A single sample is the source of the 9 T cell receptor beta chains below, sequenced in a study of blood T cell repertoires in COVID-19. The protocol was immunoSEQ multiplex PCR, while the TCRdb copy is restricted to in-frame clones and leaves out a portion. The sample shows 250,000 to 350,000 clones, just over 85% of them seen only once. The source material was PBMCs or T cells enriched from blood (not recorded which). These receptors came from a woman aged 18-29 years who had recovered from COVID-19.

V usage is TRBV11-3 and J usage is TRBJ2-1; maybe TRBD2 (6 bases). The CDR3 sequence is 13 residues long. The ends were cut back, 5 bases at V and 5 bases at J, with 10 bases in the middle. Germline lookup yields CDR1 SGHNT and CDR2 YENEEA. CDR3 residues: CASSGGADNEQFF. The CDR3 DNA follows: TGTGCCAGCAGCGGAGGGGCGGACAATGAGCAGTTCTTC. The full variable domain, with the rest looked up from reference TRBV11-3 and TRBJ2-1, is EAGVVQSPRYKIIEKKQPVAFWCNPISGHNTLYWYLQNLGQGPELLIRYENEEAVDDSQLPKDRFSAERLKGVDSTLKIQPAELGDSAVYLCASSGGADNEQFFGPGTRLTVL.

This chain connects TRBV7-6 to TRBJ2-3; the match to TRBD2 covers 7 bases. The germline V gene encodes CDR1 SGHVS and CDR2 FNYEAQ. The CDR3 is 15 amino acids. With V trimmed by 5 bases and J by 3 bases, 8 bases remained unmatched. The CDR3 loop is CASSRRGEGTDTQYF. The CDR3 coding sequence is TGTGCCAGCAGCCGGAGAGGGGAGGGAACAGATACGCAGTATTTT.

J is TRBJ1-2 and V is TRBV13; a possible D gene is TRBD1 (5 bases). Germline V gene sequence: CDR1 PRHDT, CDR2 FYEKMQ (reference sequence). The CDR3 is 13 residues long. V was pared by 5 bases and J by 8 bases, with 15 bases between. The CDR3 is CASSPTRGAGYTF. DNA for the CDR3: TGTGCCAGCAGCCCAACCCGCGGGGCCGGCTACACCTTC.

The rearrangement joins TRBV30 to TRBJ1-1; unclear D gene. The CDR3 runs to 13 residues. V was cut by 2 bases and J by 3 bases, with 10 bases left in between. Germline lookup yields CDR1 GTSNPN and CDR2 SVGIG (reference sequence). The CDR3 DNA follows: TGTGCCTGGAGTATCCAGGAGGACACTGAAGCTTTCTTT. Translating it yields CAWSIQEDTEAFF. The full variable domain, completed using reference TRBV30 and TRBJ1-1, is SQTIHQWPATLVQPVGSPLSLECTVEGTSNPNLYWYRQAAGRGLQLLFYSVGIGQISSEVPQNLSASRPQDRQFILSSKKLLLSDSGFYLCAWSIQEDTEAFFGQGTRLTVV.

This clone was counted at least ten times. This chain joins TRBV9 and TRBJ1-1; 7 positions match TRBD1. The germline CDR1 and CDR2 sequences are SGDLS and YYNGEE. The CDR3 runs 15 residues. J was trimmed by 0 bases and V by 4 bases; bases with no gene match: 6. CDR3 nucleotides: TGTGCCAGCAGCCTGGAGGGACAGCTGAACACTGAAGCTTTCTTT. Translating it yields CASSLEGQLNTEAFF.

This clone has a single count. The chain recombines TRBV6-5 with TRBJ2-7; the match to TRBD1 covers 7 bases. Trimming removed 6 bases from V and 2 bases from J; junction bases left unmatched: 7. The V gene's germline CDR1 is MNHEY and CDR2 SVGAGI. This CDR3 comprises 14 residues. The CDR3 bases are TGTGCCAGCAGCCTGGACAGGTACACCTACGAGCAGTACTTC. Translated: CASSLDRYTYEQYF.

The chain joins TRBV29-1 to TRBJ1-1; maybe TRBD1 (5 bases). Per germline, CDR1 SQVTM and CDR2 ANQGSEA. The V and J ends lost 3 bases and 8 bases respectively, with 10 bases between them. CDR3 length equals 11 residues. CDR3 DNA: TGCAGCGTTGAGTCGGGGGGGGAAGCTTTCTTT. Residues: CSVESGGEAFF. The full variable domain, rest sourced from reference TRBV29-1 and TRBJ1-1, is SAVISQKPSRDICQRGTSLTIQCQVDSQVTMMFWYRQQPGQSLTLIATANQGSEATYESGFVIDKFPISRPNLTFSTLTVSNMSPEDSSIYLCSVESGGEAFFGQGTRLTVV.

The chain is built from TRBV6-5 and TRBJ2-1; possibly TRBD1 for D (6 bases). Germline assignment: CDR1 MNHEY and CDR2 SVGAGI. V was pared by 5 bases and J by 9 bases, with 14 bases between. The length of the CDR3 is 13 residues. The CDR3 sequence is CASSRTDLGEQFF. The CDR3 DNA reads TGTGCCAGCAGTCGGACAGATCTCGGTGAGCAGTTCTTC.

This chain links TRBV7-9 with TRBJ2-5; 8 nucleotides align to TRBD1. The CDR3 covers 17 residues. J was trimmed by 5 bases and V by 3 bases; bases with no gene match: 14. CDR1 and CDR2 (germline): SEHNR, FQNEAQ (reference sequence). DNA for the CDR3: TGTGCCAGCAGCTTCCTCTTAGGGAACAGGGGGAAGGAGACCCAGTACTTC. Its translation: CASSFLLGNRGKETQYF.